This T cell receptor beta chain was sequenced in a study of tumor and adjacent non-tumor tissue in lung cancer. The wider study: Stage I to III disease affected about nine men and roughly 5 women aged roughly 31 to 76.

Findings and caveats of the study: Higher tumor TCR diversity was associated with shorter survival. Top 100 clones took a larger repertoire share in normal lung.

Concerning this clonotype: Its antigen is unidentified. One junction end does not reproduce the germline sequence, and a read error may be involved.

The template was RNA from unsorted bulk tissue. Between August and November 2014, newly diagnosed, chemotherapy-naive lung cancer patients underwent thoracic surgery in China. A modified ARM-PCR protocol with three rounds of nested PCR amplified TCRbeta. Each CDR3 protein is one row after TCRdb ran MiXCR on the multiplex PCR reads. The data hold tens of thousands of distinct CDR3 sequences, with about 67% observed a single time. This CDR3 contains 15 residues. CDR1 and CDR2 (germline): SGHRS, YFSETQ. The chain has TRBV5-1 and TRBJ2-7; 10 bases map to TRBD2. This clonotype was obtained from a man aged 55 to 69 with non-small cell lung cancer. The sequencing input was lung tumor tissue. The CDR3 nucleotides are TGCGTCAGCAGAACCGGGACTAGCGACTCCTACGAGCAGTACTTC. As protein: CVSRTGTSDSYEQYF.